The 16 T cell receptor beta chains given below trace back to one sample, sequenced in a study of cytotoxic CD8 clonotypes in ibrutinib-treated CLL. Data came from immunoSEQ multiplex PCR; TCRdb stores just in-frame clones and leaves some out. The sample has 250,000 to 350,000 clones, approximately 79% seen once. The material sequenced was PBMCs, taken at disease progression, from a patient treated with ibrutinib. These TCRs come from a human donor with chronic lymphocytic leukemia.

The chain recombines TRBV27 with TRBJ1-2, with 7 bases matching TRBD1. The germline V gene encodes CDR1 MNHEY and CDR2 SMNVEV (reference sequence). The junction had 2 bases not matched to a gene; V was cut back by 3 bases and J by 4 bases. The CDR3 consists of 13 residues. CDR3: CASSFSGGYGYTF. DNA of the CDR3: TGTGCCAGCAGTTTTTCAGGGGGCTATGGCTACACCTTC.

The gene calls are TRBV4-1 and TRBJ1-2; 9 bases align to TRBD1. Germline V gene data show CDR1 as MGHRA and CDR2 as YSYEKL. The V gene end was trimmed by 4 bases and the J gene end by 12 bases; junction bases not matched to a gene: 9. The CDR3 totals 13 residues. Here the CDR3 DNA reads TGCGCCAGCAGCCCTCGACAGGGGGTGGGAAACACCTTC. Its translation is CASSPRQGVGNTF.

This clone was seen a handful of times. The V and J genes are TRBV10-1 and TRBJ2-7; 7 positions agree with TRBD1. Trimming took 7 bases from V and 5 from J; bases not matched to a gene: 5. CDR1 WNHNN and CDR2 SYGVQD come from the germline V gene (reference sequence). CDR3 length: 12 residues. In DNA, the CDR3 is TGCGCCAGCAATGACAGGGCACACGAGCAGTACTTC. This encodes CASNDRAHEQYF.

The chain employs TRBV7-2 and TRBJ2-3; 8 bases fit TRBD2. CDR1 is SGHTA, CDR2 FQGNSA, per germline. The trim removed 5 bases at V and 6 bases at J, leaving 4 bases unmatched. There are 13 residues in the CDR3. The CDR3: CASSHRLADTQYF. DNA of the CDR3: TGTGCCAGCAGCCACAGACTAGCGGATACGCAGTATTTT. The entire variable domain, with the rest obtained from reference TRBV7-2 and TRBJ2-3, is as follows: GAGVSQSPSNKVTEKGKDVELRCDPISGHTALYWYRQSLGQGLEFLIYFQGNSAPDKSGLPSDRFSAERTGGSVSTLTIQRTQQEDSAVYLCASSHRLADTQYFGPGTRLTVL.

The genes are TRBV7-9 and TRBJ2-7; 7 nucleotides line up with TRBD1. The length of the CDR3 is 18 residues. Unmatched junction bases numbered 17, after V lost 5 bases and J lost 1 base. The germline V gene has CDR1 SEHNR and CDR2 FQNEAQ (reference sequence). CDR3 sequence: CASSVGTSLTGSSYEQYF. The CDR3 nucleotides read TGTGCCAGCAGCGTAGGGACGTCCTTGACAGGGAGTTCCTACGAGCAGTACTTC.

The CDR3 loop reads CSVDPNRAVNTEAFF. CDR3 nucleotide sequence: TGCAGCGTTGATCCCAATCGGGCCGTGAACACTGAAGCTTTCTTT. This chain links TRBV29-1 with TRBJ1-1; no reliable D call. The V and J ends lost 3 bases and 0 bases respectively, with 14 bases between them. The CDR3 is made up of 15 amino acids. The germline V gene has CDR1 SQVTM and CDR2 ANQGSEA.

J is TRBJ2-1 and V is TRBV4-3; D is unresolved. Trimming shortened V by 4 bases and J by 1 base, and 11 bases separated the two germline ends. The CDR3 consists of 15 residues. Germline V CDR1 and CDR2: LGHNA, YSLEER. CDR3 loop: CASSPSSWSYNEQFF. The CDR3 coding sequence is TGCGCCAGCAGCCCGTCGAGTTGGTCCTACAATGAGCAGTTCTTC.

This rearrangement joins TRBV15 to TRBJ1-5, with 9 bases matching TRBD1. The trim removed 9 bases at V and 4 bases at J, leaving 10 bases unmatched. The germline CDR1 and CDR2 sequences are LNHNV and YYDKDF (reference sequence). This CDR3 comprises 15 residues. As DNA, the CDR3 is TGTGCCACGCAACCGAGAGGGACAGGGAATCAGCCCCAGCATTTT. Translation: CATQPRGTGNQPQHF.

The V gene is TRBV13, the J gene TRBJ2-7; D is perhaps TRBD1 (6 bases). The V gene's germline CDR1 is PRHDT and CDR2 FYEKMQ (reference sequence). Trimming took off 5 bases at V and 3 bases at J, with 14 bases between the two ends. The CDR3 loop spans 14 amino acids. CDR3 in DNA: TGTGCCAGCAGCACAGGGATAACCGGCTACGAGCAGTACTTC. This encodes CASSTGITGYEQYF.

The table lists this clone with a few counts. The chain links TRBV12-5 to TRBJ2-3, with 7 bases lining up with TRBD1. Germline V CDR1 and CDR2: LGHNT, FRNRAP. The CDR3 is made up of 15 amino acids. V dropped 6 bases and J dropped 2; count of bases not matched to a gene: 8. The CDR3 sequence is CASGHPGTATDTQYF. DNA of the CDR3: TGTGCTAGTGGCCACCCCGGGACAGCCACAGATACGCAGTATTTT.

J is TRBJ1-5 and V is TRBV19; D is possibly TRBD1 (5 bases). The V end lost 7 bases, the J end lost 6 bases, and 10 bases lay between the germline ends. Germline CDR1 LNHDA, CDR2 SQIVND (reference sequence). This CDR3 is built from 12 residues. The CDR3: CASTLGGQPQHF. DNA for the CDR3: TGTGCCAGTACCCTGGGGGGTCAGCCCCAGCATTTT. The whole variable domain, remainder taken from reference TRBV19 and TRBJ1-5, is DGGITQSPKYLFRKEGQNVTLSCEQNLNHDAMYWYRQDPGQGLRLIYYSQIVNDFQKGDIAEGYSVSREKKESFPLTVTSAQKNPTAFYLCASTLGGQPQHFGDGTRLSIL.

V and J are TRBV25-1 and TRBJ1-2; TRBD1 matches 8 bases. Germline V gene sequence: CDR1 MGHDK, CDR2 SYGVNS. The CDR3 consists of 12 residues. V shed 6 bases, J shed 6 bases, and the junction held 3 bases outside the gene matches. CDR3 in DNA: TGTGCCAGCAGGACAGGGGTGAATGGCTACACCTTC. As protein: CASRTGVNGYTF.

The genes are TRBV10-3 and TRBJ2-7, with D unclear. The CDR3 length is 12 residues. V gave up 0 bases and J gave up 5 bases, with 5 bases separating them. Germline loops: CDR1 ENHRY, CDR2 SYGVKD. The CDR3 here is CAISESSHEQYF. In nucleotides, the CDR3 is TGTGCCATCAGTGAGTCAAGCCACGAGCAGTACTTC.

This chain joins TRBV4-1 and TRBJ2-3, with 11 bases matching TRBD2. The CDR3 covers 17 residues. CDR1 and CDR2 (germline): MGHRA, YSYEKL. V was pared by 0 bases and J by 6 bases, with 8 bases of the junction left unmatched. The CDR3 sequence is CASSQDARLAGWDTQYF. CDR3 nucleotide sequence: TGCGCCAGCAGCCAAGACGCCCGACTAGCGGGGTGGGATACGCAGTATTTT.

The chain uses TRBV7-2 and TRBJ1-1, with 9 bases identical to TRBD1. The CDR3 length is 16 residues. V dropped 6 bases and J dropped 3; count of bases not matched to a gene: 11. Germline CDR1 and CDR2: SGHTA and FQGNSA. The CDR3 nucleotides are TGTGCCAGCAGACACCCGGGACAGGGTGTTGACACTGAAGCTTTCTTT. Its protein is CASRHPGQGVDTEAFF.

The rearrangement uses TRBV4-1 and TRBJ1-2; D gene unclear. V gave up 1 base and J gave up 4 bases, with 13 bases separating them. Germline V CDR1 and CDR2: MGHRA, YSYEKL. CDR3 length: 15 amino acids. The CDR3 here is CASSQATVGAYGYTF. The DNA of the CDR3 is TGCGCCAGCAGCCAAGCGACCGTTGGAGCCTATGGCTACACCTTC.